A selection of T cell receptor beta chains follows, all from one sample in a study of blood T cell repertoires in COVID-19. Profiled with immunoSEQ multiplex PCR; TCRdb holds only in-frame clones, not every one. Seen here are tens of thousands of clones, approximately 83% observed once, and the top ten hold about 10%. Material for sequencing was peripheral blood. All receptors come from a man in his fifties or sixties with COVID-19, enrolled during active disease. CDR3s include the opening cysteine and the closing phenylalanine or tryptophan. D genes are given only for firm matches. Expanded clones are given a class, and other clones once, few, many or no size at all.

J gene | clone size | V gene | D gene | CDR3 DNA | CDR3 protein
TRBJ2-3 | NA | TRBV12-5 | TRBD2 | TGTGCTAGTGCCTTTGGGGCGGGAGGGCCGCATACGCAGTATTTT | CASAFGAGGPHTQYF
TRBJ2-5 | few | TRBV11-2 | TRBD1 | TGTGCCAGCAGCTCGGGACAGGGGGACCAAGAGACCCAGTACTTC | CASSSGQGDQETQYF
TRBJ2-7 | NA | TRBV10-2 | TRBD2 | TGCGCCAGCAGGGCGGCGGGAGGGAATGACGAGCAGTACTTC | CASRAAGGNDEQYF
TRBJ1-5 | few | TRBV3-1/TRBV3-2 | NA | TGTGCCAGCAGCCAAACAGGGCGGCAGCCCCAGCATTTT | CASSQTGRQPQHF
TRBJ2-7 | NA | TRBV28 | NA | TGTGCCAGCAGTTTAGCGGGATTCGTCGACGAGCAGTACTTC | CASSLAGFVDEQYF
TRBJ2-7 | NA | TRBV9 | TRBD1 | TGTGCCAGCAGCCTTAAAACCGGGACAGGGGGTGACGAGCAGTACTTC | CASSLKTGTGGDEQYF
TRBJ1-6 | NA | TRBV11-2 | TRBD1 | TGTGCCAGCAGCTTAGTCGTTACAGGGGGACGCCGGGGGAATTCACCCCTCCACTTT | CASSLVVTGGRRGNSPLHF
TRBJ2-7 | NA | TRBV6-5 | NA | TGTGCCACAGGGATAGGTCTAGGCGAGCAGTACTTC | CATGIGLGEQYF
TRBJ2-5 | NA | TRBV5-1 | TRBD2 | TGCGCCAGCAGTTCCGGGACTACAAGGGAGACCCAGTACTTC | CASSSGTTRETQYF
TRBJ2-1 | NA | TRBV3-1/TRBV3-2 | TRBD1 | TGTGCCAGCAGCCTAGGTTGGGGACAGGGCAATGAGCAGTTCTTC | CASSLGWGQGNEQFF
TRBJ2-2 | NA | TRBV3-1/TRBV3-2 | NA | TGTGCCAGCAGCCACCAGGGAAACACCGGGGAGCTGTTTTTT | CASSHQGNTGELFF
TRBJ2-7 | NA | TRBV5-1 | TRBD2 | TGCGCCAGCAGACTAGCGGGAGGTTTTAGCGAGCAGTACTTC | CASRLAGGFSEQYF
TRBJ2-7 | NA | TRBV2 | NA | TGTGCCAGCTCAAACCAGGGGTCCTACGAGCAGTACTTC | CASSNQGSYEQYF
TRBJ2-3 | NA | TRBV28 | TRBD2 | TGTGCCAGCAGTCCTCCGGGTAGCGGGAGCTATACGCAGTATTTT | CASSPPGSGSYTQYF
TRBJ1-2 | NA | TRBV19 | NA | TGTGCCAGTAGTACCCCGGACAGTTTTTTTTATGGCTACACCTTC | CASSTPDSFFYGYTF
TRBJ2-7 | NA | TRBV5-4 | NA | TGTGCCAGCAGCCCAAACCCAGACTACGAGCAGTACTTC | CASSPNPDYEQYF
TRBJ2-7 | NA | TRBV27 | TRBD2 | TGTGCCAGCAGTTCCCCCTCGGGAGTAGCGGGCCCTTGGGAGCAGTACTTC | CASSSPSGVAGPWEQYF